This is a list of T cell receptor beta chains from one sample in a study of graft-versus-host responses after intestinal transplantation. The protocol was immunoSEQ multiplex PCR, while the TCRdb copy is restricted to in-frame clones and leaves out a portion. This sample yields roughly 93,000 clones, of which 85% to 95% are seen a single time; about 0.5% belongs to the top ten. No antigen has been assigned to these receptors. This material consisted of unstimulated CD8+ T cells sorted from spleen or lymph node cells, taken before intestinal transplant. All receptors derive from a human donor who received an intestinal transplant. The CDR3 runs from the conserved cysteine through the conserved F or W. The D gene is left open where the match is weak. Size values are once, few and many counts, or a class for expanded clones, and some rows have none.

j_call v_call clone_size d_call cdr3_aa cdr3_nt
TRBJ1-5 TRBV27 - - CASSLAGNQPQHF TGTGCCAGCAGTTTGGCAGGGAATCAGCCCCAGCATTTT
TRBJ1-1 TRBV27 - TRBD1 CASSLFRTGLGTEAFF TGTGCCAGCAGTTTATTTCGGACAGGTCTGGGGACTGAAGCTTTCTTT
TRBJ1-1 TRBV2 - - CASSPRGLNTEAFF TGTGCCAGCAGTCCAAGGGGTCTCAACACTGAAGCTTTCTTT
TRBJ2-1 TRBV6-7 - - CASTPSWGGPSSQFF TGTGCCAGCACCCCATCTTGGGGGGGCCCTTCATCGCAGTTCTTC
TRBJ1-2 TRBV4-1 - - CASSQITANYGYTF TGCGCCAGCAGCCAGATAACAGCTAACTATGGCTACACCTTC
TRBJ2-7 TRBV2 few - CASSFRDSGLEQYF TGTGCCAGTAGTTTCCGGGACTCCGGGCTGGAGCAGTACTTC
TRBJ1-5 TRBV27 - - CASRTGGQPQHF TGTGCCAGCAGGACAGGCGGTCAGCCCCAGCATTTT
TRBJ2-7 TRBV10-3 - - CATSAVSSYEQYF TGTGCCACCTCCGCCGTGAGCTCCTACGAGCAGTACTTC
TRBJ2-5 TRBV15 - - CATRFQGGEETQYF TGTGCCACCAGGTTCCAGGGTGGGGAAGAGACCCAGTACTTC
TRBJ1-3 TRBV6-6 - - CASSGVRNTIYF TGTGCCAGCTCGGGGGTTAGAAACACCATATATTTT
TRBJ2-2 TRBV15 - TRBD2 CATSRDLSGSRTGELFF TGTGCCACCAGCAGAGATCTAAGCGGGAGTCGTACCGGGGAGCTGTTTTTT
TRBJ2-1 TRBV5-6 - TRBD2 CASSQPLAGGHEQFF TGTGCCAGCAGCCAACCGCTAGCGGGGGGCCATGAGCAGTTCTTC
TRBJ2-1 TRBV2 - - CASSEFGAATSYNEQFF TGTGCCAGCAGTGAATTTGGGGCTGCCACATCCTACAATGAGCAGTTCTTC
TRBJ1-2 TRBV23-1 once TRBD1 CASSLQLKQGDYGYTF TGCGCCAGCAGTCTCCAACTTAAGCAGGGGGACTATGGCTACACCTTC
TRBJ2-7 TRBV9 - TRBD2 CASSPSGGYEQYF TGTGCCAGCAGCCCGTCGGGGGGCTACGAGCAGTACTTC
TRBJ2-1 TRBV6-1 - TRBD2 CASSEWRGSPYNEQFF TGTGCCAGCAGTGAGTGGCGGGGGTCCCCGTACAATGAGCAGTTCTTC
TRBJ2-3 TRBV9 - TRBD2 CASSVDSGLAGPRTSTDTQYF TGTGCCAGCAGCGTAGACTCCGGACTAGCGGGACCGAGGACTAGCACAGATACGCAGTATTTT
TRBJ2-7 TRBV19 - TRBD2 CASSILAGVSYEQYF TGTGCCAGTAGTATACTAGCGGGAGTCTCCTACGAGCAGTACTTC
TRBJ2-7 TRBV7-9 - - CASSLSGRSEQYF TGTGCCAGCAGCTTATCAGGGAGGAGCGAGCAGTACTTC
TRBJ1-1 TRBV7-9 once TRBD1 CASSLAAGGHTEAFF TGTGCCAGCAGCCTCGCCGCAGGGGGCCACACTGAAGCTTTCTTT
TRBJ2-2 TRBV14 - TRBD2 CASSQGGDYRWTGELFF TGTGCCAGCAGCCAAGGGGGGGACTACAGGTGGACCGGGGAGCTGTTTTTT
TRBJ2-7 TRBV5-4 - - CASSPGTTYEQYF TGTGCCAGCTCCCCGGGGACAACCTACGAGCAGTACTTC
TRBJ2-7 TRBV5-6 once - CASSLEIGGSEQYF TGTGCCAGCAGCTTGGAGATAGGGGGAAGCGAGCAGTACTTC
TRBJ2-7 TRBV27 - TRBD1 CASSYWDRETGYEQYF TGTGCCAGCAGTTACTGGGACAGAGAAACGGGATACGAGCAGTACTTC
TRBJ2-7 TRBV10-2 - - CASARETYEQYF TGCGCCAGCGCTCGGGAAACCTACGAGCAGTACTTC
TRBJ2-5 TRBV7-9 - TRBD1 CASGTGAEAPQETQYF TGTGCCAGCGGGACAGGGGCAGAGGCACCACAAGAGACCCAGTACTTC
TRBJ2-7 TRBV6-1 - TRBD2 CASFAGLGREQYF TGTGCCAGCTTTGCGGGACTAGGACGCGAGCAGTACTTC
TRBJ2-1 TRBV6-5 - TRBD1 CASSYGTGGYNEQFF TGTGCCAGCAGTTACGGGACAGGGGGCTACAATGAGCAGTTCTTC
TRBJ1-1 TRBV30 once TRBD1 CAWRTTGGGVTEAFF TGTGCCTGGAGGACGACAGGGGGGGGCGTTACTGAAGCTTTCTTT
TRBJ1-1 TRBV7-6 - TRBD1 CASSAGTGVPAFF TGTGCCAGCAGCGCAGGGACAGGGGTTCCAGCTTTCTTT
TRBJ1-1 TRBV19 - - CASGGGFEAFF TGTGCCAGTGGGGGGGGGTTTGAAGCTTTCTTT
TRBJ2-7 TRBV9 - TRBD2 CASSVGPLAALSYEQYF TGTGCCAGCAGCGTAGGACCCCTAGCGGCCCTCTCCTACGAGCAGTACTTC
TRBJ2-1 TRBV4-2 - TRBD2 CASSQAEKLAGVYNEQFF TGTGCCAGCAGCCAAGCTGAAAAACTAGCGGGGGTTTACAATGAGCAGTTCTTC
TRBJ2-7 TRBV4-2 - - CASSLSGTYEQYF TGTGCCAGCAGCCTCTCCGGGACCTACGAGCAGTACTTC
TRBJ2-2 TRBV5-4 - TRBD2 CASSLGASGSGGELFF TGTGCCAGCAGCTTGGGGGCTAGCGGGAGTGGCGGGGAGCTGTTTTTT
TRBJ1-1 TRBV6-6 - TRBD1 CRVGQGNTEAFF TGCAGGGTGGGACAGGGGAACACTGAAGCTTTCTTT
TRBJ2-7 TRBV5-1 - TRBD2 CASSLVPGLAGYSSYEQYF TGCGCCAGCAGCTTGGTCCCTGGACTAGCGGGTTATAGCTCCTACGAGCAGTACTTC
TRBJ2-1 TRBV19 - - CASSTPDILNNEQFF TGTGCCAGTAGTACCCCGGACATACTTAACAATGAGCAGTTCTTC
TRBJ1-3 TRBV19 - - CASSIDPADSGNTIYF TGTGCCAGTAGTATAGACCCAGCGGACTCTGGAAACACCATATATTTT
TRBJ1-1 TRBV30 - - CAWSVGRNTEAFF TGTGCCTGGAGTGTCGGCAGGAACACTGAGGCTTTCTTT
TRBJ1-3 TRBV15 - - CATGDGSGNTIYF TGTGCCACCGGAGACGGCTCTGGAAACACCATATATTTT
TRBJ2-7 TRBV9 - TRBD2 CASSVGLAGGEEQYF TGTGCCAGCAGCGTAGGACTAGCGGGAGGGGAGGAGCAGTACTTC
TRBJ2-7 TRBV4-2 - - CASSQEGHDGSYEQYF TGTGCCAGCAGCCAAGAGGGACACGATGGTAGTTACGAGCAGTACTTC
TRBJ1-1 TRBV19 - - CASKDMNTEAFF TGTGCCAGTAAAGACATGAACACTGAAGCTTTCTTT
TRBJ2-7 TRBV19 - TRBD1 CASSPSDRRSYEQYF TGTGCCAGTAGCCCGTCGGACAGGCGATCCTACGAGCAGTACTTC
TRBJ1-2 TRBV12-2 - - CASRSHDRAANYGYTF TGTGCAAGTCGCTCTCACGACAGGGCAGCTAACTATGGCTACACCTTC
TRBJ2-1 TRBV5-6 - - CASSQQDNEQFF TGTGCCAGCAGCCAGCAGGACAATGAGCAGTTCTTC
TRBJ2-1 TRBV28 once TRBD2 CASSALGLAGEREQFF TGTGCCAGCAGCGCTCTTGGACTAGCGGGAGAACGCGAGCAGTTCTTC
TRBJ1-1 TRBV7-6 - TRBD1 CASSSTGTGGTEAFF TGTGCCAGCAGCTCTACAGGGACAGGCGGCACTGAAGCTTTCTTT
TRBJ1-1 TRBV6-5 - - CASSYSISGEGEAFF TGTGCCAGCAGTTACTCTATATCAGGGGAGGGTGAAGCTTTCTTT
TRBJ1-4 TRBV6-1 - TRBD1 CASSEKWPGQSAGSEKLFF TGTGCCAGCAGTGAAAAGTGGCCGGGACAGAGCGCGGGAAGTGAAAAACTGTTTTTT
TRBJ2-7 TRBV4-3 - - CASSQERGPHYEQYF TGCGCCAGCAGCCAAGAGCGGGGGCCCCACTACGAGCAGTACTTC
TRBJ2-1 TRBV19 - TRBD2 CASRPLAGDHYNEQFF TGTGCCAGTAGACCTCTAGCGGGAGACCACTACAATGAGCAGTTCTTC
TRBJ2-2 TRBV7-9 - - CASSSAGYRVGELFF TGTGCCAGCAGCTCCGCAGGGTATCGGGTCGGGGAGCTGTTTTTT
TRBJ2-3 TRBV13 - TRBD2 CASSQRGGTDTQYF TGTGCCAGCAGTCAACGGGGGGGCACAGATACGCAGTATTTT